The T cell receptor (beta chain) under discussion was sequenced for a study of cytomegalovirus exposure and HLA in healthy donors. Concerning this clone itself: Its antigen remains unknown.

CDR1 and CDR2 from the germline V gene are LGHNA and YSLEER. Trimming cost V 2 bases and J 7 bases; bases outside gene matches: 10. The CDR3 spans 16 residues. The PCR contained 60 Vbeta and 13 Jbeta primers. Method: immunoSEQ multiplex PCR; TCRdb's copy keeps in-frame clones and lacks some. Among about 200,000 clones, 82% were seen once, and the ten largest hold approximately 0.098%. Study results and limitations: An apparent linkage of common viral pathogens to several of the most significant clusters emerged in a later analysis. Researchers left out some V segments, among them TRBV6-2 and TRBV6-3, as indistinguishable. Cytomegalovirus status was reportedly diagnosed by the classifier with high specificity and sensitivity.

Sequenced: PBMCs. The V call is TRBV4-3, the J call TRBJ2-1; 8 bases are a match to TRBD1. The receptor was derived from a boy younger than 10 in good health and CMV-seronegative. The CDR3 loop reads CASSQLFRTGSNEQFF. The CDR3 nucleotides are TGCGCCAGCAGCCAATTGTTCCGGACAGGGTCAAATGAGCAGTTCTTC.